Below are 29 T cell receptor beta chains sequenced from a single sample in a study of cytomegalovirus exposure and HLA in healthy donors. Primers included in the PCR were 60 Vbeta and 13 Jbeta primers. Produced via immunoSEQ multiplex PCR; TCRdb's table is partial and in-frame only. The sample spans 75,000 to 95,000 clones; the ten largest clones claim about 1.5%. Sequencing used PBMCs. All receptors derive from a woman aged 60-75 years in good health and CMV-seronegative.

The chain is built from TRBV4-2 and TRBJ2-5; possible D gene TRBD2, 7 bases. Germline-derived CDR1 and CDR2 are LGHNA and YNFKEQ. The ends were cut back, 5 bases at V and 4 bases at J, with 20 bases in the middle. The CDR3 is 16 amino acids. The CDR3: CASSSLPARGAETQYF. CDR3 coding DNA: TGTGCCAGCAGCTCACTACCGGCTCGGGGGGCAGAGACCCAGTACTTC.

The genes are TRBV30 and TRBJ1-1, with 7 bases identical to TRBD1. The CDR3 has 13 amino acids. Unmatched junction bases numbered 4, after V lost 1 base and J lost 5 bases. Germline V gene data show CDR1 as GTSNPN and CDR2 as SVGIG (reference sequence). The CDR3 DNA is TGTGCCTGGAGTGGACAGGGTGAAACTGAAGCTTTCTTT. Translation gives CAWSGQGETEAFF. The variable domain in full, completed from reference TRBV30 and TRBJ1-1, reads SQTIHQWPATLVQPVGSPLSLECTVEGTSNPNLYWYRQAAGRGLQLLFYSVGIGQISSEVPQNLSASRPQDRQFILSSKKLLLSDSGFYLCAWSGQGETEAFFGQGTRLTVV.

The rearrangement uses TRBV28 and TRBJ2-5, with TRBD1 identical over 10 bases. The DNA end favors TRBJ2-7, so the J call may be wrong. Germline V gene lookup returns CDR1 MDHEN and CDR2 SYDVKM. This CDR3 is built from 15 residues. CDR3 nucleotide sequence: TGTGCCAGCAGATCCGGACAGGGGGGCTCCTACGAGCAGTACTTC. Encoded protein: CASRSGQGGSYEQYF.

The chain is built from TRBV4-2 and TRBJ2-7; D perhaps matches TRBD2 (6 bases). CDR3 length equals 15 residues. In germline, CDR1 is LGHNA, CDR2 YNFKEQ. The ends were cut back, 1 base at V and 3 bases at J, with 13 bases in the middle. CDR3 protein: CASSQGSGMDYEQYF. The CDR3 DNA reads TGTGCCAGCAGCCAAGGTAGCGGAATGGACTACGAGCAGTACTTC.

V is TRBV28 and J is TRBJ1-5; 7 bases match TRBD1. Germline V gene lookup returns CDR1 MDHEN and CDR2 SYDVKM. The CDR3 length is 15 residues. V gave up 6 bases and J gave up 1 base; unmatched junction bases: 6. The CDR3, as DNA: TGTGCCAGCAGACAAACAGGGGTGAGCAATCAGCCCCAGCATTTT. Translation gives CASRQTGVSNQPQHF.

The CDR3 loop reads CASKWGLAGDEGNNEQFF. CDR3 DNA: TGCGCCAGCAAGTGGGGACTAGCGGGAGATGAAGGAAACAATGAGCAGTTCTTC. This rearrangement joins TRBV5-1 to TRBJ2-1; TRBD2 matches 14 bases. Unmatched junction bases numbered 13, after V lost 6 bases and J lost 5 bases. CDR3 length: 18 residues. The germline gives CDR1 SGHRS, CDR2 YFSETQ.

The chain combines TRBV19 with TRBJ2-1; 10 nucleotides align to TRBD2. Germline V gene sequence: CDR1 LNHDA, CDR2 SQIVND (reference sequence). Trimming removed 7 bases from V and 7 bases from J; junction bases left unmatched: 13. This CDR3 is 16 amino acids long. CDR3 bases: TGTGCCAGTACCCGGGGGCTAGCGGGAGCTGGAAATGAGCAGTTCTTC. Encoded protein: CASTRGLAGAGNEQFF.

For the CDR3, the DNA is TGTGCCAGCAGTTACCTCCTGGGGGCGGGAGAGGAGACCCAGTACTTC. Its translation: CASSYLLGAGEETQYF. The chain combines TRBV28 with TRBJ2-5; a possible D gene is TRBD2 (7 bases). V dropped 4 bases and J dropped 5 bases, with 20 bases sitting between them. Germline CDR1 reads MDHEN; CDR2 reads SYDVKM. This CDR3 contains 16 residues. The variable domain in full, completed from reference TRBV28 and TRBJ2-5, reads DVKVTQSSRYLVKRTGEKVFLECVQDMDHENMFWYRQDPGLGLRLIYFSYDVKMKEKGDIPEGYSVSREKKERFSLILESASTNQTSMYLCASSYLLGAGEETQYFGPGTRLLVL.

Concerning this clone: Other DNA sequences in this sample translate to the same CDR3. The rearrangement uses TRBV4-1 and TRBJ2-4, with 12 bases fitting TRBD2. J was trimmed by 9 bases and V by 6 bases; bases with no gene match: 6. Germline CDR1 MGHRA, CDR2 YSYEKL. The CDR3 length is 14 residues. The CDR3 here is CASSRLAGDGIQYF. In DNA form, the CDR3 reads TGCGCCAGCAGTCGACTAGCGGGAGATGGCATTCAGTACTTC.

The chain combines TRBV5-1 with TRBJ1-1; a weak D match, TRBD1 (6 bases). Germline V gene lookup returns CDR1 SGHRS and CDR2 YFSETQ. V was trimmed by 7 bases and J by 8 bases, leaving 24 bases between them. CDR3 length: 15 amino acids. This CDR3 is CASSRDNRENGEAFF. As DNA, the CDR3 is TGCGCCAGCTCGCGAGACAACAGGGAAAACGGGGAAGCTTTCTTT.

The chain carries TRBV18 and TRBJ2-5; 9 bases align to TRBD1. The CDR3 consists of 16 residues. Germline values: CDR1 KGHSH, CDR2 LQKENI. Trimming at V came to 3 bases and at J to 2 bases, leaving 7 bases not matched to a gene. As DNA, the CDR3 is TGTGCCAGCTCACCTAATTGGACAGGGGCACAAGAGACCCAGTACTTC. Translating it yields CASSPNWTGAQETQYF.

The chain recombines TRBV18 with TRBJ1-2; D is uncertain. Germline loops: CDR1 KGHSH, CDR2 LQKENI. V shed 3 bases and J shed 2 bases, with 10 bases lying between them. The CDR3 has 14 residues. CDR3 DNA sequence: TGTGCCAGCTCACCTGCTTCAGGAAACTATGGCTACACCTTC. Its translation: CASSPASGNYGYTF.

The V gene is TRBV5-1, the J gene TRBJ2-6, with 9 positions matching TRBD1. Germline V gene sequence: CDR1 SGHRS, CDR2 YFSETQ. Germline trimming cut 3 bases from V and 4 bases from J; bases unmatched to any gene: 2. CDR3 length: 15 amino acids. The CDR3 reads CASSWTGAGANVLTF. The CDR3 DNA reads as TGCGCCAGCAGCTGGACAGGGGCCGGGGCCAACGTCCTGACTTTC.

The genes are TRBV27 and TRBJ2-7, with 7 bases fitting TRBD2. CDR1 is MNHEY, CDR2 SMNVEV, per germline (reference sequence). V lost 0 bases, J lost 0 bases, and 5 bases stayed unmatched. CDR3 length equals 16 residues. The CDR3 loop reads CASSLSGASGSYEQYF. The DNA for the CDR3 is TGTGCCAGCAGTTTATCCGGGGCTAGCGGCTCCTACGAGCAGTACTTC.

About this clone: It is unclear where the CDR3 begins or ends on the DNA, so no DNA is shown, and the CDR3 is as TCRdb lists it. V is TRBV11-1 and J is TRBJ2-7; TRBD2, the table's D call, lacks a check against the DNA. With termini counted, the CDR3 has 19 amino acids. Looked up from germline, CDR1 is SGHAT and CDR2 is FQDESV (reference sequence). CDR3 protein: CASSAHLGTSGTSGRLLVF.

The chain links TRBV5-1 to TRBJ2-7; 9 bases align to TRBD1. V lost 1 base, J lost 6 bases, and 5 bases stayed unmatched. This CDR3 has 14 amino acids. Per the germline V gene, CDR1 is SGHRS and CDR2 is YFSETQ. This CDR3 reads CASSLTTGGFEQYF. CDR3 DNA sequence: TGCGCCAGCAGCTTGACGACAGGGGGGTTCGAGCAGTACTTC.

The chain uses TRBV6-6 and TRBJ2-1; 7 bases agree with TRBD2. The CDR3 totals 16 residues. Trimming cost V 0 bases and J 3 bases; bases outside gene matches: 5. Germline V CDR1 and CDR2: MNHNY, SVGAGI (reference sequence). As DNA, the CDR3 is TGTGCCAGCAGTTACTCACCGACTAGCAGCTACAATGAGCAGTTCTTC. This codes for CASSYSPTSSYNEQFF.

The chain employs TRBV2 and TRBJ2-5, with TRBD2 identical over 12 bases. Germline V CDR1 and CDR2: SNHLY, FYNNEI. The ends lost 5 bases at V and 4 bases at J; junction bases unmatched: 11. The CDR3 is made up of 17 amino acids. CDR3 loop: CASSLTSGRGIGETQYF. DNA for the CDR3: TGTGCCAGCAGTCTGACTAGCGGGAGAGGTATCGGAGAGACCCAGTACTTC.

The chain carries TRBV7-9 and TRBJ1-1, with D maybe TRBD1 (5 bases). This CDR3 is 15 amino acids long. The germline gives CDR1 SEHNR, CDR2 FQNEAQ (reference sequence). V gave up 6 bases and J gave up 1 base, with 15 bases separating them. CDR3 amino acids: CASREVTGPNTEAFF. DNA for the CDR3: TGTGCCAGCAGGGAAGTAACAGGACCGAACACTGAAGCTTTCTTT.

This rearrangement joins TRBV19 to TRBJ2-5, with TRBD1 identical over 7 bases. After removal of 7 bases from V and 6 bases from J, the junction contained 8 bases not matched to a gene. Germline V gives CDR1 LNHDA, CDR2 SQIVND (reference sequence). This CDR3 is 13 amino acids long. The CDR3 sequence is CASTQGTEKTQYF. CDR3 in DNA: TGTGCCAGTACCCAAGGGACAGAGAAGACCCAGTACTTC.

The gene calls are TRBV7-9 and TRBJ2-3; the D gene is possibly TRBD2 (5 bases). CDR1 is SEHNR, CDR2 FQNEAQ, per germline (reference sequence). V was cut by 4 bases and J by 6 bases, with 14 bases left in between. This CDR3 is built from 14 residues. CDR3: CASSSWVEGDTQYF. The CDR3 nucleotides are TGTGCCAGCAGCTCTTGGGTAGAGGGTGATACGCAGTATTTT.

The chain joins TRBV30 to TRBJ2-1; D ambiguous. This CDR3 is built from 13 residues. CDR1 and CDR2 from the germline V gene are GTSNPN and SVGIG (reference sequence). The V end was cut by 3 bases, the J end by 1 base, with 7 bases between. The DNA of the CDR3 is TGTGCCTGGAGGCGGAATTCCTACAATGAGCAGTTCTTC. Protein product: CAWRRNSYNEQFF.

V is TRBV6-1 and J is TRBJ1-2; D unclear. In germline, CDR1 is MNHNS, CDR2 SASEGT. CDR3 length equals 13 residues. Trimming removed 3 bases from V and 8 bases from J, with 13 bases in between. Here the CDR3 DNA reads TGTGCCAGCAGTGATGAGGGTAGAGTGGGCTACACCTTC. This sequence encodes CASSDEGRVGYTF.

V usage is TRBV5-4 and J usage is TRBJ2-1, with a tentative D call TRBD1 (6 bases). The V end lost 4 bases, the J end lost 3 bases, and 20 bases lay between the germline ends. CDR1 and CDR2 from the germline V gene are SGHNT and YYREEE (reference sequence). The CDR3 spans 17 residues. CDR3: CASSGPTGPKYYNEQFF. CDR3 bases: TGTGCCAGCAGCGGGCCGACAGGACCCAAATACTACAATGAGCAGTTCTTC.

The V and J genes are TRBV27 and TRBJ1-6; tentatively, D is TRBD1 (6 bases). V was pared by 2 bases and J by 9 bases, with 11 bases between. CDR1 and CDR2 from the germline V gene are MNHEY and SMNVEV (reference sequence). There are 14 residues in the CDR3. The CDR3 DNA sequence: TGTGCCAGCAGTTTAAGGCAACAGGGTTCACCCCTCCACTTT. It encodes CASSLRQQGSPLHF.

CDR3 loop: CASSLEGENQPQHF. The CDR3 region has the DNA TGCGCCAGCAGCTTGGAGGGGGAAAATCAGCCCCAGCATTTT. This sequence joins TRBV5-1 and TRBJ1-5, with a possible D match to TRBD1 (6 bases). This CDR3 spans 14 amino acids. From germline, CDR1 is SGHRS and CDR2 YFSETQ. Trimming cost V 0 bases and J 4 bases, with 8 bases left between them.

This chain uses TRBV29-1 with TRBJ2-7, with 9 bases fitting TRBD1. CDR3 length equals 13 residues. Germline V gene data show CDR1 as SQVTM and CDR2 as ANQGSEA. The V gene end was trimmed by 4 bases and the J gene end by 5 bases; junction bases not matched to a gene: 6. DNA for the CDR3: TGCAGCGTTGCGCGGACAGGGGACCACGAGCAGTACTTC. Translated: CSVARTGDHEQYF.

The rearrangement uses TRBV5-1 and TRBJ1-2; 7 bases fit TRBD1. V lost 7 bases, J lost 6 bases, and 18 bases stayed unmatched. The germline gives CDR1 SGHRS, CDR2 YFSETQ. The CDR3 contains 16 residues. The CDR3 nucleotides read TGCGCCAGCGGCAATCACCGGGACCCAGGGGGTGATGGCTACACCTTC. It is translated as CASGNHRDPGGDGYTF.

The rearrangement links TRBV28 to TRBJ2-3; tentative D call: TRBD2 (6 bases). This CDR3 region has 16 residues. From germline, CDR1 is MDHEN and CDR2 SYDVKM. The germline V and J ends were trimmed by 8 bases and 0 bases, with 18 bases remaining between them. CDR3 protein: CASLPPDGSSTDTQYF. CDR3 nucleotide sequence: TGTGCCAGCCTACCCCCCGACGGGAGTAGCACAGATACGCAGTATTTT.